Presented here are 23 T cell receptor beta chains from one specimen sequenced in a study of OX40 agonist ivuxolimab in advanced cancers. Method: immunoSEQ multiplex PCR; TCRdb's copy keeps in-frame clones and lacks some. The table lists over 80,000 clones, approximately 90% of them singletons. The input for sequencing was CD4+ or CD8+ T cells sorted from blood, taken in a trial of the OX40 agonist ivuxolimab. The origin of the receptors is an adult with an advanced solid tumor such as melanoma, head and neck, liver or kidney cancer.

The chain is built from TRBV30 and TRBJ2-7; D not resolved. Trimming removed 2 bases at V and 3 bases at J, with 8 bases between. The CDR3 covers 12 residues. The germline V gene encodes CDR1 GTSNPN and CDR2 SVGIG (reference sequence). CDR3 nucleotide sequence: TGTGCCTGGAGTAAACAGTACTACGAGCAGTACTTC. It is translated as CAWSKQYYEQYF.

The chain has TRBV13 and TRBJ1-1; no clear D. Per the germline V gene, CDR1 is PRHDT and CDR2 is FYEKMQ (reference sequence). CDR3 length: 15 amino acids. V lost 4 bases, J lost 1 base, and 13 bases lay in between. CDR3 in amino acids: CASSSYLTSNTEAFF. CDR3 bases: TGTGCCAGCAGCTCCTACCTCACCTCGAACACTGAAGCTTTCTTT.

The chain couples TRBV19 to TRBJ1-5, with TRBD1 matching 9 bases. Germline assignment: CDR1 LNHDA and CDR2 SQIVND (reference sequence). The CDR3 has 18 residues. The ends lost 6 bases at V and 0 bases at J; junction bases unmatched: 12. In nucleotides, the CDR3 is TGTGCCAGTAGCCTTGGGACAGGGCTACCGTATAGCAATCAGCCCCAGCATTTT. This sequence encodes CASSLGTGLPYSNQPQHF. Full variable domain (outside the CDR3, taken from reference TRBV19 and TRBJ1-5): DGGITQSPKYLFRKEGQNVTLSCEQNLNHDAMYWYRQDPGQGLRLIYYSQIVNDFQKGDIAEGYSVSREKKESFPLTVTSAQKNPTAFYLCASSLGTGLPYSNQPQHFGDGTRLSIL.

CDR3 in DNA: TGCGCCAGCAGCTCCCTCTGGGCTAGCGGGGACGCCGGGGAGCTGTTTTTT. It translates to CASSSLWASGDAGELFF. This sequence joins TRBV5-1 and TRBJ2-2; 9 bases match TRBD2. CDR1 is SGHRS and CDR2 is YFSETQ in the germline V gene. The CDR3 spans 17 residues. The V segment lost 3 bases and the J segment 6 bases; nucleotides outside the gene matches: 12.

V is TRBV5-1 and J is TRBJ2-6; possible D gene TRBD2, 5 bases. Germline CDR1 SGHRS, CDR2 YFSETQ. The CDR3 runs 18 residues. V was pared by 3 bases and J by 0 bases, with 16 bases between. This chain's CDR3 is CASSSRPSSISGANVLTF. The CDR3 DNA reads TGCGCCAGCAGCTCCCGGCCTAGCTCGATCTCTGGGGCCAACGTCCTGACTTTC.

V gene TRBV5-1 combines with J gene TRBJ2-7; 14 bases map to TRBD2. The J segment lost 6 bases and the V segment lost 4 bases, leaving 21 bases of the junction unmatched. The CDR3 consists of 20 residues. The germline CDR1 and CDR2 sequences are SGHRS and YFSETQ. The CDR3 sequence: CASSKNIGTVGLAGVPEQYF. The CDR3 DNA is TGCGCCAGCAGCAAGAATATTGGGACGGTGGGACTAGCGGGAGTCCCCGAGCAGTACTTC.

The rearrangement uses TRBV6-1 and TRBJ1-5; D not certain. Germline CDR1 MNHNS, CDR2 SASEGT. Trimming took 5 bases from V and 4 from J, leaving 12 bases between them. The CDR3 has 14 amino acids. CDR3 in amino acids: CASSITAKNQPQHF. The CDR3 bases are TGTGCCAGCAGTATAACAGCTAAAAATCAGCCCCAGCATTTT.

V is TRBV2 and J is TRBJ2-3, with 12 bases that match TRBD2. The J segment lost 5 bases and the V segment lost 6 bases, leaving 9 bases of the junction unmatched. The V gene's germline CDR1 is SNHLY and CDR2 FYNNEI. The CDR3 loop spans 16 amino acids. The CDR3 reads CASRATSGSVVDTQYF. The CDR3 bases are TGTGCCAGCAGGGCGACTAGCGGGAGTGTAGTAGATACGCAGTATTTT.

V gene TRBV29-1 combines with J gene TRBJ2-7; 12 bases fit TRBD2. Germline CDR1 and CDR2: SQVTM and ANQGSEA. This CDR3 region has 13 residues. V dropped 4 bases and J dropped 2; count of bases not matched to a gene: 0. The CDR3 here is CSVGTSGTYEQYF. CDR3 DNA sequence: TGCAGCGTTGGGACTAGCGGGACCTACGAGCAGTACTTC.

CDR3 protein: CASSAKQGHNQPQHF. The CDR3 DNA is TGTGCCAGCTCAGCTAAACAGGGGCACAATCAGCCCCAGCATTTT. The chain combines TRBV18 with TRBJ1-5, with TRBD1 matching over 7 bases. The CDR3 totals 15 residues. From germline, CDR1 is KGHSH and CDR2 LQKENI. V lost 5 bases, J lost 3 bases, and 7 bases stayed unmatched.

The chain employs TRBV7-2 and TRBJ1-2; 9 nucleotides line up with TRBD1. The length of the CDR3 is 15 residues. The J segment lost 8 bases and the V segment lost 0 bases, leaving 7 bases of the junction unmatched. Germline V gene sequence: CDR1 SGHTA, CDR2 FQGNSA. The CDR3 nucleotides read TGTGCCAGCAGCTTAGCGTCACAGGGGGCAGGAGGCTACACCTTC. It translates to CASSLASQGAGGYTF.

The rearrangement links TRBV28 to TRBJ2-2, with D possibly matching TRBD1 (5 bases). V lost 3 bases, J lost 3 bases, and 11 bases lay in between. The germline V gene encodes CDR1 MDHEN and CDR2 SYDVKM. CDR3 length: 15 residues. CDR3 nucleotides: TGTGCCAGCAGTTTCAGGCAGGGATACACCGGGGAGCTGTTTTTT. This codes for CASSFRQGYTGELFF. Full variable domain (outside the CDR3, taken from reference TRBV28 and TRBJ2-2): DVKVTQSSRYLVKRTGEKVFLECVQDMDHENMFWYRQDPGLGLRLIYFSYDVKMKEKGDIPEGYSVSREKKERFSLILESASTNQTSMYLCASSFRQGYTGELFFGEGSRLTVL.

The CDR3 loop reads CASSRQLATDTQYF. The CDR3 DNA is TGCGCCAGCAGCCGGCAGTTAGCCACAGATACGCAGTATTTT. V is TRBV4-3 and J is TRBJ2-3; no firm D call. The CDR3 is 14 residues long. Trimming took off 4 bases at V and 2 bases at J, with 10 bases between the two ends. Germline-derived CDR1 and CDR2 are LGHNA and YSLEER.

The J gene is TRBJ2-1, the V gene TRBV10-3; maybe TRBD1 (5 bases). Germline V gene sequence: CDR1 ENHRY, CDR2 SYGVKD. Trimming took off 4 bases at V and 0 bases at J, with 10 bases between the two ends. The CDR3 totals 15 residues. The CDR3 DNA reads TGTGCCATCAGTGGTGACAGCAGCTCCTACAATGAGCAGTTCTTC. It encodes CAISGDSSSYNEQFF.

The rearrangement links TRBV9 to TRBJ2-3; TRBD2 is a possible D gene (6 bases). This CDR3 is 14 amino acids long. Trimming stripped 4 bases from V and 0 bases from J, with 9 bases between. Germline V lookup: CDR1 SGDLS, CDR2 YYNGEE. The CDR3 sequence: CASSRGTSTDTQYF. The CDR3 region has the DNA TGTGCCAGCAGCCGCGGGACTAGCACAGATACGCAGTATTTT.

This sequence joins TRBV6-5 and TRBJ2-2; D is perhaps TRBD1 (6 bases). Trimming cost V 5 bases and J 2 bases, with 9 bases left between them. The germline CDR1 and CDR2 sequences are MNHEY and SVGAGI. This CDR3 comprises 14 residues. CDR3 sequence: CASSMGANTGELFF. DNA for the CDR3: TGTGCCAGCAGTATGGGGGCTAACACCGGGGAGCTGTTTTTT.

This chain connects TRBV19 to TRBJ1-5; TRBD1 agrees at 7 bases. V was clipped by 10 bases and J by 7 bases; unmatched bases: 13. The germline gives CDR1 LNHDA, CDR2 SQIVND (reference sequence). This CDR3 is built from 14 residues. The CDR3 is CATRGQGGGQPQHF. The DNA for the CDR3 is TGTGCCACTAGGGGGCAGGGGGGAGGACAGCCCCAGCATTTT.

This chain uses TRBV11-2 with TRBJ2-3, with a possible D match to TRBD2 (5 bases). The CDR3 is 14 amino acids. V was shortened by 3 bases and J by 0 bases, with 7 bases between the two germline ends. CDR1 SGHAT and CDR2 FQNNGV come from the germline V gene. The CDR3 region is CASSLGGSTDTQYF. CDR3 DNA sequence: TGTGCCAGCAGCTTGGGCGGGAGCACAGATACGCAGTATTTT.

The chain employs TRBV21-1 and TRBJ1-1. TRBV21-1 counts as a pseudogene. The CDR3 consists of 15 residues. The CDR3 loop is CANTPLGVSKAEAFF. CDR3 DNA sequence: TGTGCCAACACGCCCTTGGGGGTTAGTAAAGCTGAAGCTTTCTTT.

V is TRBV5-5 and J is TRBJ2-2; 7 nucleotides agree with TRBD2. CDR3 length: 16 amino acids. Germline V gene sequence: CDR1 SGHKS, CDR2 YYEKEE (reference sequence). Trimming removed 4 bases from V and 0 bases from J; junction bases left unmatched: 6. The chain's CDR3 is CASSPLAAANTGELFF. The CDR3, as DNA: TGTGCCAGCAGCCCCCTAGCGGCGGCGAACACCGGGGAGCTGTTTTTT.

This clone has only one observation. V usage is TRBV11-2 and J usage is TRBJ2-2; unclear D gene. V lost 6 bases, J lost 1 base, and 18 bases lay in between. CDR1 is SGHAT, CDR2 FQNNGV, per germline. The CDR3 loop spans 17 amino acids. Here the CDR3 DNA reads TGTGCCAGCAGTTCGGCCCCCCCTACCCTGAACACCGGGGAGCTGTTTTTT. Amino acids: CASSSAPPTLNTGELFF.

The V gene is TRBV19, the J gene TRBJ2-2, with TRBD2 identical over 9 bases. This CDR3 contains 18 residues. The germline V gene has CDR1 LNHDA and CDR2 SQIVND (reference sequence). The junction had 8 bases not matched to a gene; V was cut back by 3 bases and J by 0 bases. This CDR3 reads CASSIGVAGASNTGELFF. CDR3 bases: TGTGCCAGTAGTATCGGAGTAGCGGGAGCCTCGAACACCGGGGAGCTGTTTTTT.

The chain is built from TRBV7-2 and TRBJ1-2, with D perhaps matching TRBD1 (5 bases). The CDR3 contains 15 residues. V gave up 4 bases and J gave up 7 bases, with 19 bases separating them. Germline V gene data show CDR1 as SGHTA and CDR2 as FQGNSA. The CDR3 here is CASSSLVGGQGGYTF. The CDR3 DNA reads as TGTGCCAGCAGCTCGTTGGTCGGGGGTCAGGGTGGCTACACCTTC. The full variable domain, completed using reference TRBV7-2 and TRBJ1-2, is GAGVSQSPSNKVTEKGKDVELRCDPISGHTALYWYRQSLGQGLEFLIYFQGNSAPDKSGLPSDRFSAERTGGSVSTLTIQRTQQEDSAVYLCASSSLVGGQGGYTFGSGTRLTVV.